These T cell receptor beta chains were read from a single sample in a study of brain T cells in children with intractable seizures. The method was immunoSEQ multiplex PCR; TCRdb's version includes in-frame clones alone and lacks a portion of them. This table holds about 80,000 clones, about 90% found once. The material was peripheral blood, obtained at surgery. These receptors all come from a girl aged 2-10 years with Rasmussen encephalitis and intractable seizures. Both conserved end residues are part of each CDR3.

j_call v_call cdr3_aa
TRBJ1-5 TRBV18 CASSRGSNQPQHF
TRBJ2-1 TRBV28 CASRTGFFNEQFF
TRBJ2-5 TRBV29-1 CSVYGVLQETQYF
TRBJ2-5 TRBV30 CAWSIRAGGETQYF
TRBJ1-5 TRBV2 CASSESQLNNQPQHF
TRBJ1-6 TRBV2 CASLLTGVSPLHF
TRBJ2-7 TRBV7-2 CASSSLAGDYEQYF
TRBJ2-3 TRBV19 CASSISSTVPTDTQYF
TRBJ2-5 TRBV12-3/TRBV12-4 CASSFGETQYF
TRBJ2-1 TRBV28 CASSLPGGYNEQFF
TRBJ1-2 TRBV7-9 CASSLARDRGGGDYGYTF
TRBJ1-4 TRBV7-9 CASSFAAGAALLEKLFF